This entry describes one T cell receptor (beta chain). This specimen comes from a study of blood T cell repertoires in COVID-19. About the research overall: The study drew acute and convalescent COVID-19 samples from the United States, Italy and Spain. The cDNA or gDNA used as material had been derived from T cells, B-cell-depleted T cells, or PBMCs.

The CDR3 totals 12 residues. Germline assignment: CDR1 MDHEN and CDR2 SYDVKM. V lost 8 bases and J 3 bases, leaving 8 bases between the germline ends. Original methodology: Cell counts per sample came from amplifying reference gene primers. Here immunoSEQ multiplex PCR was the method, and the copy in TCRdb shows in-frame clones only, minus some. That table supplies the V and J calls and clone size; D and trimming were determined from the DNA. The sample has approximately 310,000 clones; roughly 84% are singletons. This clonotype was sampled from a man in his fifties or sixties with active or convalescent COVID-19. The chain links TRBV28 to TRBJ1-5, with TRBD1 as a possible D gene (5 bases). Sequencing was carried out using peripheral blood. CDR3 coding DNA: TGTGCCAGCCAACAGGTCAATCAGCCCCAGCATTTT. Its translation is CASQQVNQPQHF.